Each of the 11 T cell receptor beta chains below was sequenced from the same sample in a study of shared clonotypes between healthy human individuals. Profiling relied on immunoSEQ multiplex PCR, and the TCRdb table lists in-frame clones only, not all of them. The top ten hold over 1.5% of the sample, which has over 2,000,000 clones, 80% to 95% seen once. CD45RO-negative, CCR7-positively selected cells formed the naive CD8 fraction, excluding terminally differentiated effector memory CD45RA+ cells. The sample was naive CD8+ T cells from PBMCs. The receptors were gathered from a man aged 18 to 30 in good health. Some clones in this sample may be carry-over from other donors' samples.

The J gene is TRBJ2-3, the V gene TRBV11-2; 11 bases map to TRBD2. V lost 5 bases to trimming and J lost 2 bases; unmatched junction nucleotides: 6. CDR3 length equals 16 residues. Looked up from germline, CDR1 is SGHAT and CDR2 is FQNNGV. The CDR3 DNA reads TGTGCCAGCAGCCCCTTACTAGCGGGAGTCACAGATACGCAGTATTTT. This encodes CASSPLLAGVTDTQYF.

This chain connects TRBV28 to TRBJ2-2, with D unclear. The CDR3 extends over 12 amino acids. The V end lost 6 bases, the J end lost 7 bases, and 9 bases lay between the germline ends. From germline, CDR1 is MDHEN and CDR2 SYDVKM. CDR3 nucleotides: TGTGCCAGCAGGATAGGGAACGGGGAGCTGTTTTTT. Amino acid sequence: CASRIGNGELFF.

This chain uses TRBV11-2 with TRBJ2-1; D possibly corresponds to TRBD2 (6 bases). This CDR3 region has 15 residues. The germline V and J ends were trimmed by 5 bases and 12 bases, with 23 bases remaining between them. Looked up from germline, CDR1 is SGHAT and CDR2 is FQNNGV. CDR3 nucleotide sequence: TGTGCCAGCAGCCCCACAGGAGCGGGCTCAATCTGGCAGTTCTTC. Translation: CASSPTGAGSIWQFF.

V usage is TRBV29-1 and J usage is TRBJ2-2, with 9 bases that match TRBD2. The CDR3 contains 15 residues. The V segment lost 8 bases and the J segment 5 bases; nucleotides outside the gene matches: 12. Germline V gene data show CDR1 as SQVTM and CDR2 as ANQGSEA. The CDR3 DNA is TGCAGCTTTCGCTCTAGCGGGGAGGGGACCGGGGAGCTGTTTTTT. Translation: CSFRSSGEGTGELFF.

The chain uses TRBV10-3 and TRBJ2-6; the match to TRBD1 covers 10 bases. This CDR3 is 23 amino acids long. Looked up from germline, CDR1 is ENHRY and CDR2 is SYGVKD. With V trimmed by 7 bases and J by 0 bases, 24 bases remained unmatched. The CDR3 DNA reads TGTGCCATCATGATGTCGACCAACCCCTTGACAGGGGGCTCCCTCTCTGGGGCCAACGTCCTGACTTTC. Amino acids: CAIMMSTNPLTGGSLSGANVLTF.

This clone was observed a handful of times. J is TRBJ1-1 and V is TRBV30, with D perhaps TRBD1 (5 bases). Germline V lookup: CDR1 GTSNPN, CDR2 SVGIG (reference sequence). Trimming took off 5 bases at V and 5 bases at J, with 15 bases between the two ends. The CDR3 loop spans 13 amino acids. The chain's CDR3 is CAWHLDTRTEAFF. CDR3 in DNA: TGTGCCTGGCATCTGGACACCCGGACTGAAGCTTTCTTT.

This chain links TRBV14 with TRBJ1-6, with D perhaps TRBD1 (6 bases). CDR3 length equals 15 residues. Per the germline V gene, CDR1 is SGHDN and CDR2 is FVKESK. Trimming shortened V by 4 bases and J by 8 bases, and 15 bases separated the two germline ends. This CDR3 reads CASSPQGSGYSPLHF. Written as DNA, the CDR3 is TGTGCCAGCAGCCCACAGGGCAGCGGTTATTCACCCCTCCACTTT.

This sequence joins TRBV10-3 and TRBJ2-5, with D unclear. Germline V gene sequence: CDR1 ENHRY, CDR2 SYGVKD. Trimming removed 4 bases from V and 4 bases from J, with 7 bases in between. There are 12 residues in the CDR3. In nucleotides, the CDR3 is TGTGCCATCAGTGCGCCCCGAGAGACCCAGTACTTC. This translates into CAISAPRETQYF.

With respect to this clone: Other DNA sequences in this specimen translate into the identical CDR3. The CDR3 DNA is TGCGCCAGCAGCTACGGGACAGGGGGTCAGCCCCAGCATTTT. It translates to CASSYGTGGQPQHF. The chain joins TRBV5-1 to TRBJ1-5; 11 bases are shared with TRBD1. CDR1 is SGHRS, CDR2 YFSETQ, per germline. V gave up 3 bases and J gave up 6 bases; unmatched junction bases: 2. This CDR3 region has 14 residues.

This clone was seen just once. The chain uses TRBV28 and TRBJ2-1, with unresolved D. CDR3 length: 14 residues. Germline loops: CDR1 MDHEN, CDR2 SYDVKM. Trimming removed 1 base from V and 4 bases from J, with 8 bases in between. In nucleotides, the CDR3 is TGTGCCAGCAGTTTATTAAACGTTTACAATGAGCAGTTCTTC. This codes for CASSLLNVYNEQFF.

The chain recombines TRBV19 with TRBJ1-5, with a weak D call TRBD1 (6 bases). The V end lost 5 bases, the J end lost 3 bases, and 14 bases lay between the germline ends. There are 15 residues in the CDR3. CDR1 is LNHDA, CDR2 SQIVND, per germline (reference sequence). The CDR3 reads CASSLGRGPNQPQHF. CDR3 bases: TGTGCCAGTAGTCTGGGCAGGGGCCCCAATCAGCCCCAGCATTTT.